This TCR beta chain was retrieved from a study of blood T cell repertoires in COVID-19. Background on the study: Cohort 3 recovery required two negative PCRs, clearance, or symptom resolution. T cells, B-cell-depleted T cells, or PBMCs supplied cDNA or gDNA.

Original methodology: Nucleated cell counts were estimated from reference gene primer amplification. The table came from immunoSEQ multiplex PCR; TCRdb's copy has only in-frame clones and leaves some out. V and J calls plus clone size are reproduced from that table; the DNA served to infer D and trimming. The table records hundreds of thousands of clones, approximately 87% of them present only once. The V gene lost 4 bases and the J gene lost 5 bases, with 12 bases spanning the gap. CDR1 is SGHRS and CDR2 is YFSETQ in the germline V gene. This CDR3 has 13 amino acids. The rearrangement links TRBV5-1 to TRBJ2-5; D is ambiguous. The sequenced material came from PBMCs or T cells enriched from blood (not recorded which). The TCR sequence derives from a woman aged 45-65 years in a cohort exposed to, infected with or recovered from COVID-19 (not recorded which). This CDR3 reads CASSLAHSETQYF. In nucleotides, the CDR3 is TGCGCCAGCAGCCTGGCTCACTCGGAGACCCAGTACTTC.